The rows below give T cell receptor beta chains drawn from one sample of a study of blood T cell repertoires in COVID-19. Here immunoSEQ multiplex PCR was the method, and the copy in TCRdb shows in-frame clones only, minus some. The sample shows 200,000 to 250,000 clones, around 84% of them seen only once. Sequenced sample: peripheral blood. The receptors derive from a woman aged 60-75 years who had recovered from COVID-19. Each CDR3 is given with its conserved first and last residue. Each record gives: D gene, V gene, J gene, clone size, CDR3 length, CDR3 DNA, CDR3 protein. A D gene is named only where the DNA matches it firmly. Part of the rows lack a size; the others show once, few, many or a class for expanded clones.

>TRBD1|TRBV11-2|TRBJ2-1|NA|16
TGTGCCAGCAGCTTAGATCGCGGGACAGGGACCGATGAGCAGTTCTTC
CASSLDRGTGTDEQFF
>NA|TRBV2|TRBJ1-4|NA|12
TGTGCCAGTGGGCAACTCAGAGAAAAACTGTTTTTT
CASGQLREKLFF
>NA|TRBV18|TRBJ2-1|once|11
TGTGCCAGCTCACCTCTAGATGAGCAGTTCTTC
CASSPLDEQFF
>TRBD1|TRBV4-1|TRBJ1-2|NA|16
TGCGCCAGCAGCCAAGAACGGTCAGGGGGCAACTATGGCTACACCTTC
CASSQERSGGNYGYTF
>NA|TRBV7-3|TRBJ1-6|once|13
TGTGCCAGCAGCTTATTAGGGGGTCCACCCCTCCACTTT
CASSLLGGPPLHF
>TRBD1|TRBV5-1|TRBJ1-2|once|13
TGCGCCAGCAGGCAGACAGGGTCGAATGGCTACACCTTC
CASRQTGSNGYTF
>TRBD2|TRBV3-1/TRBV3-2|TRBJ2-1|NA|16
TGTGCCAGCAGCCAGGTAGCGGGGGGCTCCTACAATGAGCAGTTCTTC
CASSQVAGGSYNEQFF
>TRBD2|TRBV7-7|TRBJ2-2|NA|18
TGTGCTAGCAGCTCCCAGCGGGGGCGGAAAGGATTCACCGGGGAGCTGTTTTTT
CASSSQRGRKGFTGELFF
>NA|TRBV9|TRBJ1-2|few|16
TGTGCCAGCAGCGGCCCCGTTGAGGAGGAGCACTATGGCTACACCTTC
CASSGPVEEEHYGYTF
>NA|TRBV2|TRBJ1-4|once|14
TGTGCCAGCACCTCAGGGGACTATAATGAAAAACTGTTTTTT
CASTSGDYNEKLFF
>NA|TRBV25-1|TRBJ2-5|NA|12
TGTGCCAGCAGTTGGGGGGAAGAGACCCAGTACTTC
CASSWGEETQYF
>NA|TRBV7-8|TRBJ1-6|NA|17
TGTGCCAGCAGCTTAGCCCCTGGGGGCCGTTATAATTCACCCCTCCACTTT
CASSLAPGGRYNSPLHF
>NA|TRBV27|TRBJ1-2|NA|13
TGTGCCAGCAAGGCCAGGGCCAACTATGGCTACACCTTC
CASKARANYGYTF
>NA|TRBV10-3|TRBJ2-7|once|15
TGTGCCATCAGTGATTCAGTCCTCAAATCGAACGAGCAGTACTTC
CAISDSVLKSNEQYF
>TRBD2|TRBV2|TRBJ2-1|NA|15
TGTGCCAGCAGGCCCGGGACTAGCGCTTACAATGAGCAGTTCTTC
CASRPGTSAYNEQFF
>NA|TRBV20-1|TRBJ1-1|NA|13
TGCAGTGCTAGTGGCGGCGTTGGCACTGAAGCTTTCTTT
CSASGGVGTEAFF
>TRBD1|TRBV5-1|TRBJ1-6|NA|16
TGCGCCAGCAGCTTGGCAGGGGGCAGATATAATTCACCCCTCCACTTT
CASSLAGGRYNSPLHF
>NA|TRBV2|TRBJ1-5|few|12
TGTGCCAGCAGCCCAGTCAATCAGCCCCAGCATTTT
CASSPVNQPQHF
>TRBD2|TRBV19|TRBJ2-2|NA|13
TGTGCCAGTAGTGCGGGGGGGGCCGGGGAGCTGTTTTTT
CASSAGGAGELFF
>NA|TRBV5-1|TRBJ2-7|NA|12
TGCGCCAGCAGCTTGGCAGGGCGAGAGCAGTACTTC
CASSLAGREQYF
>NA|TRBV11-2|TRBJ2-2|once|15
TGTGCCAGCAGTTGGACTAACGCGAACACCGGGGAGCTGTTTTTT
CASSWTNANTGELFF
>NA|TRBV7-9|TRBJ2-7|NA|12
TGTGCCAGCAGCGCCGTGGACAGAGAGCAGTACTTC
CASSAVDREQYF